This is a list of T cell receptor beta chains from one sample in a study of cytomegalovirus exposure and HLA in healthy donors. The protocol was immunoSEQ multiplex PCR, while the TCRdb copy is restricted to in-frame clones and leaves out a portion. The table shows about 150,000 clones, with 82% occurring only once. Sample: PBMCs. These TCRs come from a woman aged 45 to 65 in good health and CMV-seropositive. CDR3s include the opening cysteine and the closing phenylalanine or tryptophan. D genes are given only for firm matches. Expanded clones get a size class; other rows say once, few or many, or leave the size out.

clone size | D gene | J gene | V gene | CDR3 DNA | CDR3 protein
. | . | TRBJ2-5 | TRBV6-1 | TGTGCCAGCAGTCTAATGAATCGGGAGACCCAGTACTTC | CASSLMNRETQYF
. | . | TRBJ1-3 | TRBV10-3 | TGTGCCATCACCGACACGTTTAGCTCTGGAAACACCATATATTTT | CAITDTFSSGNTIYF
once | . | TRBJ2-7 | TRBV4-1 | TGCGCCAGCAGCCAAGATTGGGAGGCTCCATACGAGCAGTACTTC | CASSQDWEAPYEQYF
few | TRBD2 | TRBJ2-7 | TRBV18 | TGTGCCAGCTCACCAAGCGGGGGGAGCTCCTACGAGCAGTACTTC | CASSPSGGSSYEQYF
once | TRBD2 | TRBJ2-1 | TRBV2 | TGTGCCAGCAGAGCGGGGGGGATGTACAATGAGCAGTTCTTC | CASRAGGMYNEQFF
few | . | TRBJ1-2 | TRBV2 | TGTGCCAGCAGCCCAGCGGCCGGGGGCTACACCTTC | CASSPAAGGYTF
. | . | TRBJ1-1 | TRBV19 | TGTGCCAGTAGTATTGGGCAAACAGGGATCACTGAAGCTTTCTTT | CASSIGQTGITEAFF
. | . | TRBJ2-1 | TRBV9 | TGTGCCAGCAGCGTAGGTAGCACCCCTTACAATGAGCAGTTCTTC | CASSVGSTPYNEQFF
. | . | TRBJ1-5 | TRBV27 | TGTGCCAGCAGTTTGAGAATCAATCAGCCCCAGCATTTT | CASSLRINQPQHF
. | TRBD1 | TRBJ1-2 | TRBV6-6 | TGTGCCAGCAGGGACCGGACAGGGACCGCTAACTATGGCTACACCTTC | CASRDRTGTANYGYTF
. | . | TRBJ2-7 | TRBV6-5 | TGTGCCAGCAGCCCCCAGGAGGGACCCTACGAGCAGTACTTC | CASSPQEGPYEQYF
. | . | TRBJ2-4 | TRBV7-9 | TGTGCCAGCAGCCAAGGGTCAGCGGGTTATGACATTCAGTACTTC | CASSQGSAGYDIQYF
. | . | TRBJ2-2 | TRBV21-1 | TGTGCCAGCAGCACAAAGCGGGGGGCAACCGGGGAGCTGTTTTTT | CASSTKRGATGELFF
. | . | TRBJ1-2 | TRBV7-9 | TGTGCCAGCAGCACAGTCGGGGGAAGGTCCCACACCTTC | CASSTVGGRSHTF
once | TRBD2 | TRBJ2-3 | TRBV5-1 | TGCGCCAGCAGCCCCGGGACTAGCGGGGGAAAGGTTACGCAGTATTTT | CASSPGTSGGKVTQYF
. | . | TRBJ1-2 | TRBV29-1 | TGCAGCGTTGAAGATCGCGAGGCAGCACATACTAACTATGGCTACACCTTC | CSVEDREAAHTNYGYTF
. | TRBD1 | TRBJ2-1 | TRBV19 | TGTGCCAGTAGACGGGACAGGGGAGGTGAGCAGTTCTTC | CASRRDRGGEQFF
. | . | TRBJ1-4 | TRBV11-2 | TGTGCCAGCAGCTTAGGACAGATAGTTAATGAAAAACTGTTTTTT | CASSLGQIVNEKLFF
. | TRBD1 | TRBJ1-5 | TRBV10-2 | TGCGCCAGCACCGACAGGGGCAATCAGCCCCAGCATTTT | CASTDRGNQPQHF
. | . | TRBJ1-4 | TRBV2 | TGTGCCAGCGAGTTTGGCAGGGGAAAGAATGAAAAACTGTTTTTT | CASEFGRGKNEKLFF
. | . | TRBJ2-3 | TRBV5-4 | TGTGCCAGCAGCTTGATGGAGTACCCTAGCACAGATACGCAGTATTTT | CASSLMEYPSTDTQYF
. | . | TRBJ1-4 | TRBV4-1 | TGCGCCAGCAGCCAACGTCAGGTTAATGAAAAACTGTTTTTT | CASSQRQVNEKLFF
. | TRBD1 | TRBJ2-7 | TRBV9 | TGTGCCAGCGCCCCCAGGGACAGTAACGAGCAGTACTTC | CASAPRDSNEQYF
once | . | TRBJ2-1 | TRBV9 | TGTGCCAGCAGCGTACAGAGCGGACTTGGCAATGAGCAGTTCTTC | CASSVQSGLGNEQFF
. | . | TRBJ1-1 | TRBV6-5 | TGTGCCAGCAGGACGCCTGGGGGGAAGAACACTGAAGCTTTCTTT | CASRTPGGKNTEAFF
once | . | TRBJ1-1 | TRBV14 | TGTGCCAGCAGCCAAGGAATTTGGGGGCTCGGCACTGAAGCTTTCTTT | CASSQGIWGLGTEAFF
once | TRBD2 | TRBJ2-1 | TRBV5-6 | TGTGCCAGCAGCTTTGGACTAGCGGCCTACAATGAGCAGTTCTTC | CASSFGLAAYNEQFF
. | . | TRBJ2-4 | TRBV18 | TGTGCCAGCTCACCGGACAGTTTAGCCAAAAACATTCAGTACTTC | CASSPDSLAKNIQYF
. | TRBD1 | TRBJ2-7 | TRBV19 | TGTGCCAGTAGCTCAGGACAGGGTGTCGTCGACGAGCAGTACTTC | CASSSGQGVVDEQYF
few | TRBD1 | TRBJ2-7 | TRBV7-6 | TGTGCCAGCAGTGCCGGACAGGGACGGGCTCACGAGCAGTACTTC | CASSAGQGRAHEQYF
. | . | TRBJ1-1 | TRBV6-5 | TGTGCCAGCAGCTTTGACAGGCGCACTGAAGCTTTCTTT | CASSFDRRTEAFF
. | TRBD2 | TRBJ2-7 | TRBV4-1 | TGCGCCAGCAGCCCGTCAGGGACTAGAGCCTACGAGCAGTACTTC | CASSPSGTRAYEQYF
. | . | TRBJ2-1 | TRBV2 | TGTGCCATCCCGGGACCCGGAGGGAATGAGCAGTTCTTC | CAIPGPGGNEQFF
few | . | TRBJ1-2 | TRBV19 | TGTGCCAGTAGTATGATCTGGGAGATCAACTATGGCTACACCTTC | CASSMIWEINYGYTF
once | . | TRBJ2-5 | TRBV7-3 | TGTGCCAGCAGCTTAACCGCCGGGAGAAGGGAGACCCAGTACTTC | CASSLTAGRRETQYF
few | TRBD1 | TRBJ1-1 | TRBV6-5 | TGTGCCAGCAGTTATCGGACAGGGGATGGCCCCGTCTTCTTT | CASSYRTGDGPVFF
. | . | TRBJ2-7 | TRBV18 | TGTGCCAGCTCACCAGTACACGAAAACGAGCAGTACTTC | CASSPVHENEQYF
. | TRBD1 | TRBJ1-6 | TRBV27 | TGTGCCAGCAGTTTAAAGGGGGCCAGCTCCTATAATTCACCCCTCCACTTT | CASSLKGASSYNSPLHF
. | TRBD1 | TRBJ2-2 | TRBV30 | TGTGCCTGGAGTCAGTGGTGGGGACAGGGGAGCGAGGCCGGGGAGCTGTTTTTT | CAWSQWWGQGSEAGELFF
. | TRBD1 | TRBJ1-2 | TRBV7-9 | TGTGCCAGCAGCTTATTGGGACAGGGCGATGGCTACACCTTC | CASSLLGQGDGYTF
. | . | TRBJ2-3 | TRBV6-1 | TGTGCCAGCAGCGCTATCGGGGGGCCCACAGATACGCAGTATTTT | CASSAIGGPTDTQYF
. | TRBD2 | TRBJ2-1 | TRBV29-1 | TGCAGCGTTCTTGAGCGGGGTCAATACAATGAGCAGTTCTTC | CSVLERGQYNEQFF
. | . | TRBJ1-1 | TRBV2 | TGTGCCAGCTCGAGGTGGAGGACTGAAGCTTTCTTT | CASSRWRTEAFF
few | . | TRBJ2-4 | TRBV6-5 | TGTGCCAGCAGCCCCCCGGGGAATTTAAACATTCAGTACTTC | CASSPPGNLNIQYF
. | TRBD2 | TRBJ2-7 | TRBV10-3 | TGTGCCAGCGCTAGCGGGGGGGCTTACGAGCAGTACTTC | CASASGGAYEQYF
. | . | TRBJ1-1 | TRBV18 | TGTGCCAGCTCACCACAAGGGGAAACTGAAGCTTTCTTT | CASSPQGETEAFF
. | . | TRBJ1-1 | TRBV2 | TGTGCCAGCACTTGGGGGCGTGGGAACACTGAAGCTTTCTTT | CASTWGRGNTEAFF
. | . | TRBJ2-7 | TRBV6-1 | TGTGCCAGCAGTGAGGGAGACGGGGGTTCCTACGAGCAGTACTTC | CASSEGDGGSYEQYF
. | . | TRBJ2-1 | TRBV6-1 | TGTGCCAGCAGGACGGGGAGGAGCTCCTACAATGAGCAGTTCTTC | CASRTGRSSYNEQFF
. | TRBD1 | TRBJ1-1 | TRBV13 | TGTGCCAGCAGCCCCTCCGACAGGGGGAAAGCTTTCTTT | CASSPSDRGKAFF
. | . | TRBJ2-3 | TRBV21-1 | TGTGCCAGCAGCAAAGAAACTAGCGGGGACTCTGCTAGCACAGATACGCAGTATTTT | CASSKETSGDSASTDTQYF
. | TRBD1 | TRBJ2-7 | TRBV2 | TGTGCCAGCAGACAGGGGATCCACGAGCAGTGCTTC | CASRQGIHEQCF
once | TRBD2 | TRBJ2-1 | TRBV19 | TGTGCCAGCTCTGGCAGGGGTGGACTAGCGGGGGTGAGCTCCTACAATGAGCAGTTCTTC | CASSGRGGLAGVSSYNEQFF
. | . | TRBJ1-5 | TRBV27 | TGTGCCAGCAGTACCACAGGAATCAATCAGCCCCAGCATTTT | CASSTTGINQPQHF
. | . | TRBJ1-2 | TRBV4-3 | TGCGCCAGCAGCCCAAGCGAAGGGGTAGGCGGCTACACCTTC | CASSPSEGVGGYTF